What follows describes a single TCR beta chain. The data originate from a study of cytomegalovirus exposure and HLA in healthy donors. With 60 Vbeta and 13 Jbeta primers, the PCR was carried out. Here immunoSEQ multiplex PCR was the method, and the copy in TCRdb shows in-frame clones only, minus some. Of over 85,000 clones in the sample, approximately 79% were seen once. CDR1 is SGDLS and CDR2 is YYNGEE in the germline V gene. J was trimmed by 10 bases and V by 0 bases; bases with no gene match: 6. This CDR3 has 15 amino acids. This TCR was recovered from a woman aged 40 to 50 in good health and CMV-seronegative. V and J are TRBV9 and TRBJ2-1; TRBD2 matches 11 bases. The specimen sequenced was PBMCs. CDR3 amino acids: CASSVDVAGGREQFF. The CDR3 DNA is TGTGCCAGCAGCGTAGATGTAGCGGGGGGGCGGGAGCAGTTCTTC.